The entry that follows covers one T cell receptor beta chain sequence. This clone was found many times. This clone's antigen is unknown. Per-base qualities were not stored, and no clone one base away is much larger. This entry comes from a study of metastatic and nonmetastatic thyroid tumors (dated by TCRdb to the early 2020s). For the wider study: Repertoires were compared across peripheral blood and tumor or nodule tissue samples from malignant and benign thyroid patients. Points the paper makes about the study in general: In both blood and tumor samples, malignant tumors were reported to have significantly higher TCR beta diversity than benign nodules.

Library preparation was by PCR. The listed sequencing device is Illumina HiSeq 4000. High-throughput sequencing was used to profile the CDR3 region of the TCR beta-chain in every patient. Turning to the authors' computational methods: The researchers built a classifier to tell apart papillary thyroid cancer patients with distant metastasis, based on CDR3 differences among clinicopathological groups. The Shannon index was used to measure repertoire diversity, and the Morisita-Horn index was used to measure how similar tumor and blood repertoires were. Through fastp at Q25 and MiXCR, TCRdb rebuilt clones from the public reads, retaining in-frame beta chains. TCRdb's processing, not the study's, gives the V and J calls here. Here the sample has over 15,000 clones; 9.5% to 15% occur a single time. The ten largest clones represent approximately 15% of the sample. No treatment had been received by any patient before thyroid surgery. Using T-cell receptor beta sequencing, the researchers looked back retrospectively at clinical samples from patients, gathered between the early 2010s and the late 2010s.

For CDR1 and CDR2, the germline V gene lists SGHAT and FQNNGV. The CDR3 runs 16 residues from the cysteine to the phenylalanine. Left in the record is the CDR3 DNA by itself, 48 bases read in frame from the first base. The junction shows trimming of 8 bases on V and 5 bases on J, and the gene matches do not reach 13 bases of it. The rearrangement combines TRBV11-2 with TRBJ2-1; 9 junctional bases match TRBD1. The sequence was obtained from a female donor with papillary thyroid cancer or a benign thyroid nodule (not recorded which). Some clones in this sample may be carry-over from other donors' samples. The specimen was tumor tissue. The nucleotide sequence is TGTGCCAGCGGCCTCCGAGGACAGGGGTTTGACAATGAGCAGTTCTTC. Protein translation: CASGLRGQGFDNEQFF.